Sequencing of this TCR beta chain was carried out in a study of metastatic and nonmetastatic thyroid tumors. Every patient underwent thyroid surgery untreated. MiXCR reprocessed the PCR reads for TCRdb. Among about 23,000 clones listed, roughly 24% were seen once. This CDR3 has 16 residues. The trim removed 1 base at V and 5 bases at J, leaving 9 bases unmatched. Germline CDR1 reads LGHDT; CDR2 reads YNNKEL (reference sequence). Sequenced sample: tumor tissue. V usage is TRBV3-1 and J usage is TRBJ2-7, with 9 bases aligning to TRBD2. This receptor was obtained from a female donor with papillary thyroid cancer or a benign thyroid nodule (not recorded which). Some clones in this sample may be carry-over from other donors' samples. CDR3 region: CASSQGELAGRDEQYF. The DNA of the CDR3 is TGTGCCAGCAGCCAAGGAGAGCTAGCGGGACGGGACGAGCAGTACTTC.